A selection of T cell receptor beta chains follows, all from one sample in a study of blood T cells in healthy people across ages. MiXCR, run by TCRdb on the 5' RACE reads, gives a single entry per CDR3 protein. In the table there are approximately 1.5 million distinct CDR3 sequences, roughly 30% of which are singletons. Sequenced material: blood. These receptors were collected from a woman in her twenties or thirties in good health. Both conserved end residues are part of each CDR3. D genes are given only for firm matches. Expanded clones are given a class, and other clones once, few, many or no size at all.

J gene | V gene | D gene | clone size | CDR3 protein | CDR3 DNA
TRBJ2-2 | TRBV12-3/TRBV12-4 | . | few | CASSSVPVDTGELFF | TGTGCCAGCAGTTCGGTGCCAGTCGACACCGGGGAGCTGTTTTTT
TRBJ1-2 | TRBV9 | . | . | CASSDERLGYGYTF | TGTGCCAGCAGCGACGAAAGACTAGGCTATGGCTACACCTTC
TRBJ2-7 | TRBV11-2 | . | many | CASSQARGPLEQYF | TGTGCCAGCAGCCAAGCGCGGGGGCCGCTCGAGCAGTACTTC
TRBJ1-1 | TRBV13 | . | . | CASSLGTGLGTEAFF | TGTGCCAGCAGCTTAGGCACAGGGTTGGGGACTGAAGCTTTCTTT
TRBJ2-3 | TRBV7-9 | TRBD2 | few | CASSLARGVSDTQYF | TGTGCCAGCAGCTTAGCGCGGGGGGTTTCAGATACGCAGTATTTT
TRBJ2-1 | TRBV7-9 | TRBD1 | . | CASSSLDRVAYNEQFF | TGTGCCAGCAGCTCCCTGGACAGGGTGGCCTACAATGAGCAGTTCTTC
TRBJ1-1 | TRBV13 | TRBD1 | . | CASSYGQGSAAEAFF | TGTGCCAGCAGCTACGGACAGGGCAGTGCGGCTGAAGCTTTCTTT
TRBJ1-2 | TRBV5-6 | . | many | CASSLDGSNYGYTF | TGTGCCAGCAGCTTGGACGGGTCTAACTATGGCTACACCTTC
TRBJ1-2 | TRBV4-1 | . | . | CASSQLGALGYTF | TGCGCCAGCAGCCAATTGGGGGCGCTTGGCTACACCTTC
TRBJ2-7 | TRBV4-2 | . | . | CASSQDARWVEQYF | TGTGCCAGCAGCCAAGATGCTCGGTGGGTCGAGCAGTACTTC
TRBJ2-5 | TRBV12-3/TRBV12-4 | . | many | CASGPGVQETQYF | TGTGCCAGCGGACCGGGAGTACAAGAGACCCAGTACTTC
TRBJ2-5 | TRBV13 | TRBD2 | . | CASSRLMASGEETQYF | TGTGCCAGCAGTCGTTTGATGGCTAGCGGGGAGGAGACCCAGTACTTC
TRBJ2-1 | TRBV12-3/TRBV12-4 | TRBD2 | few | CASSPRIAGAWKSSEQFF | TGTGCCAGCAGTCCCCGGATAGCGGGAGCATGGAAGAGCAGTGAGCAGTTCTTC
TRBJ2-7 | TRBV30 | . | few | CAWSNVNRDYEQYF | TGTGCCTGGAGTAATGTGAACAGAGACTACGAGCAGTACTTC
TRBJ1-2 | TRBV30 | TRBD1 | once | CAWDRQGSNYGYTF | TGTGCCTGGGACCGACAGGGATCGAACTATGGCTACACCTTC
TRBJ1-5 | TRBV24-1 | . | few | CATSEGGIGQPQHF | TGTGCCACCAGTGAAGGAGGGATAGGTCAGCCCCAGCATTTT